The 29 T cell receptor beta chains below come from one sample, sequenced in a study of shared T cell receptors in the human thymus. The repertoire was sequenced with immunoSEQ multiplex PCR; TCRdb's copy has only in-frame clones and lacks some. Seen here are 700,000 or so clones, roughly 85% observed once, and the top ten hold more than 0.008%. The sample also formed part of further work on human thymus T cells.

The source material was thymocytes. Receptors were obtained from a girl under three years old with a congenital heart defect.

The chain is built from TRBV21-1 and TRBJ1-6. TRBV21-1 is tagged as a pseudogene. The CDR3 is 15 amino acids. CDR3 nucleotide sequence: TGTGCCAGCAGCAGATTTGAGACTTGTAATTCACCCCTCCACTTT. Protein product: CASSRFETCNSPLHF.

V usage is TRBV9 and J usage is TRBJ2-1; 7 bases line up with TRBD1. The CDR3 totals 13 residues. The V and J ends lost 0 bases and 7 bases, in that order; junction bases with no gene match: 1. Germline values: CDR1 SGDLS, CDR2 YYNGEE. The CDR3 nucleotides are TGTGCCAGCAGCGTAGTACAGGGGAATGAGCAGTTCTTC. It yields the protein CASSVVQGNEQFF. The full variable domain, in which reference TRBV9 and TRBJ2-1 provide the parts outside the CDR3, is DSGVTQTPKHLITATGQRVTLRCSPRSGDLSVYWYQQSLDQGLQFLIQYYNGEERAKGNILERFSAQQFPDLHSELNLSSLELGDSALYFCASSVVQGNEQFFGPGTRLTVL.

The V and J genes are TRBV9 and TRBJ2-1; 7 nucleotides agree with TRBD2. This CDR3 region has 17 residues. With V trimmed by 4 bases and J by 5 bases, 15 bases remained unmatched. Germline CDR1 and CDR2: SGDLS and YYNGEE. The DNA for the CDR3 is TGTGCCAGCAGCCTTCTTATGGGGACTAATGACGACAATGAGCAGTTCTTC. This gives the protein CASSLLMGTNDDNEQFF. The full variable domain, in which reference TRBV9 and TRBJ2-1 provide the parts outside the CDR3, is DSGVTQTPKHLITATGQRVTLRCSPRSGDLSVYWYQQSLDQGLQFLIQYYNGEERAKGNILERFSAQQFPDLHSELNLSSLELGDSALYFCASSLLMGTNDDNEQFFGPGTRLTVL.

This chain links TRBV5-6 with TRBJ2-4, with 12 bases aligning to TRBD2. V lost 1 base, J lost 3 bases, and 5 bases stayed unmatched. The CDR3 has 17 residues. Germline assignment: CDR1 SGHDT and CDR2 YYEEEE. CDR3 DNA: TGTGCCAGCAGCTTGAGGACTAGCGGGGCGGACAAAAACATTCAGTACTTC. It is translated as CASSLRTSGADKNIQYF.

This chain connects TRBV6-1 to TRBJ2-5; TRBD1 matches 9 bases. Germline V gives CDR1 MNHNS, CDR2 SASEGT. CDR3 length: 19 residues. Trimming took 2 bases from V and 2 from J; bases not matched to a gene: 15. As DNA, the CDR3 is TGTGCCAGCAGTGAATCAGTCCAATCGGACAGGGGCGTACAAGAGACCCAGTACTTC. It is translated as CASSESVQSDRGVQETQYF.

For the CDR3, the DNA is TGTGCCAGTAGTATTTGGCCCATCTACAATGAGCAGTTCTTC. Protein: CASSIWPIYNEQFF. The gene calls are TRBV19 and TRBJ2-1; D is unresolved. V lost 3 bases and J 3 bases, leaving 9 bases between the germline ends. Germline loops: CDR1 LNHDA, CDR2 SQIVND (reference sequence). The CDR3 extends over 14 amino acids. Filled out from reference TRBV19 and TRBJ2-1, the complete variable domain reads DGGITQSPKYLFRKEGQNVTLSCEQNLNHDAMYWYRQDPGQGLRLIYYSQIVNDFQKGDIAEGYSVSREKKESFPLTVTSAQKNPTAFYLCASSIWPIYNEQFFGPGTRLTVL.

The V call is TRBV5-1, the J call TRBJ1-1; TRBD1 aligns across 7 bases. The V and J ends lost 1 base and 3 bases, in that order; junction bases with no gene match: 9. This CDR3 region has 16 residues. The germline V gene has CDR1 SGHRS and CDR2 YFSETQ. The CDR3 region has the DNA TGCGCCAGCAGCTTGTCCGCAGGGGGGAGCCACACTGAAGCTTTCTTT. As protein: CASSLSAGGSHTEAFF.

The J gene is TRBJ1-1, the V gene TRBV6-1; D gene ambiguous. CDR1 is MNHNS and CDR2 is SASEGT in the germline V gene. The V end lost 8 bases, the J end lost 1 base, and 14 bases lay between the germline ends. The CDR3 spans 14 residues. CDR3 DNA: TGTGCCAGCGGGGAAGGAGGCAAGAACACTGAAGCTTTCTTT. As protein: CASGEGGKNTEAFF.

The rearrangement joins TRBV5-5 to TRBJ1-6, with a weak D call TRBD1 (6 bases). This CDR3 spans 17 amino acids. Germline lookup yields CDR1 SGHKS and CDR2 YYEKEE (reference sequence). V lost 5 bases, J lost 0 bases, and 15 bases lay in between. The chain's CDR3 is CASRKHRESSYNSPLHF. The CDR3 nucleotides read TGTGCCAGCAGGAAACACAGGGAGAGCTCCTATAATTCACCCCTCCACTTT. Supplemented by reference TRBV5-5 and TRBJ1-6, the full variable domain reads DAGVTQSPTHLIKTRGQQVTLRCSPISGHKSVSWYQQVLGQGPQFIFQYYEKEERGRGNFPDRFSARQFPNYSSELNVNALLLGDSALYLCASRKHRESSYNSPLHFGNGTRLTVT.

The chain carries TRBV2 and TRBJ2-1; TRBD2 might be the D (5 bases). The CDR3 runs 15 residues. From germline, CDR1 is SNHLY and CDR2 FYNNEI. Trimming took 6 bases from V and 2 from J, leaving 14 bases between them. CDR3 residues: CASSFRSGPYNEQFF. The CDR3 bases are TGTGCCAGCAGCTTTAGGAGCGGCCCCTACAATGAGCAGTTCTTC.

This rearrangement joins TRBV27 to TRBJ1-5; D is unresolved. Germline assignment: CDR1 MNHEY and CDR2 SMNVEV (reference sequence). The CDR3 consists of 15 residues. The V gene lost 0 bases and the J gene lost 4 bases, with 10 bases spanning the gap. The CDR3 DNA reads as TGTGCCAGCAGTTTATCGCGGCTCTCGAATCAGCCCCAGCATTTT. Translated: CASSLSRLSNQPQHF.

This clone has just a few counts. CDR3 residues: CASSYGQIANTGELFF. The DNA of the CDR3 is TGCGCCAGCAGCTACGGACAGATCGCGAACACCGGGGAGCTGTTTTTT. The gene calls are TRBV5-1 and TRBJ2-2, with TRBD1 as a possible D gene (6 bases). Germline lookup yields CDR1 SGHRS and CDR2 YFSETQ. The V end was cut by 3 bases, the J end by 0 bases, with 12 bases between. The CDR3 consists of 16 residues. The full variable domain, completed using reference TRBV5-1 and TRBJ2-2, is KAGVTQTPRYLIKTRGQQVTLSCSPISGHRSVSWYQQTPGQGLQFLFEYFSETQRNKGNFPGRFSGRQFSNSRSEMNVSTLELGDSALYLCASSYGQIANTGELFFGEGSRLTVL.

This clone was observed once. This rearrangement joins TRBV30 to TRBJ1-6; possibly TRBD1 for D (6 bases). V was clipped by 0 bases and J by 8 bases, with 23 bases between them. Germline V gene sequence: CDR1 GTSNPN, CDR2 SVGIG (reference sequence). There are 18 residues in the CDR3. CDR3 in DNA: TGTGCCTGGAGTGTACCCGCCACCCGTCGAGACAGGCATTCACCCCTCCACTTT. This sequence encodes CAWSVPATRRDRHSPLHF. Combining the CDR3 with reference TRBV30 and TRBJ1-6 gives the whole variable domain SQTIHQWPATLVQPVGSPLSLECTVEGTSNPNLYWYRQAAGRGLQLLFYSVGIGQISSEVPQNLSASRPQDRQFILSSKKLLLSDSGFYLCAWSVPATRRDRHSPLHFGNGTRLTVT.

On this clone itself: One end of the junction does not line up with germline, which may come from a read error. The chain uses TRBV25-1 and TRBJ2-6; perhaps TRBD1 as D (6 bases). Germline CDR1 MGHDK, CDR2 SYGVNS. The CDR3 sequence is 15 residues long. The CDR3 is CATSPRGGGANVLTF. The DNA for the CDR3 is TGTGCCACCAGTCCCCGAGGGGGTGGGGCCAACGTCCTGACTTTC.

V usage is TRBV6-5 and J usage is TRBJ2-5; the D gene is possibly TRBD1 (5 bases). Trimming took off 5 bases at V and 7 bases at J, with 11 bases between the two ends. The germline V gene encodes CDR1 MNHEY and CDR2 SVGAGI. The length of the CDR3 is 12 residues. The CDR3 sequence: CASSAAQGTQYF. For the CDR3, the DNA is TGTGCCAGCAGTGCCGCTCAGGGGACCCAGTACTTC.

The genes are TRBV11-3 and TRBJ2-7; no definite D call. Looked up from germline, CDR1 is SGHNT and CDR2 is YENEEA. The CDR3 is 17 amino acids. V was pared by 0 bases and J by 3 bases, with 18 bases between. CDR3 sequence: CASSLDKPQEVYYEQYF. The CDR3 region has the DNA TGTGCCAGCAGCTTAGACAAGCCTCAAGAAGTTTACTACGAGCAGTACTTC. Supplemented by reference TRBV11-3 and TRBJ2-7, the full variable domain reads EAGVVQSPRYKIIEKKQPVAFWCNPISGHNTLYWYLQNLGQGPELLIRYENEEAVDDSQLPKDRFSAERLKGVDSTLKIQPAELGDSAVYLCASSLDKPQEVYYEQYFGPGTRLTVT.

As DNA, the CDR3 is TGTGCCAGTAGTCTACGGGGGTCCCACGGTCCCTACGAGCAGTACTTC. Encoded protein: CASSLRGSHGPYEQYF. The chain combines TRBV19 with TRBJ2-7; perhaps TRBD2 as D (6 bases). Trimming pared 5 bases from V and 2 bases from J, leaving 19 bases between. The CDR3 spans 16 residues. CDR1 is LNHDA, CDR2 SQIVND, per germline (reference sequence).

The chain combines TRBV28 with TRBJ2-7; D ambiguous. CDR3 length equals 13 residues. V lost 6 bases to trimming and J lost 3 bases, with 12 bases between them. CDR1 MDHEN and CDR2 SYDVKM come from the germline V gene. The CDR3 spells CASSPRVGYEQYF. Here the CDR3 DNA reads TGTGCCAGCAGCCCCCGGGTCGGCTACGAGCAGTACTTC.

The chain employs TRBV5-6 and TRBJ2-5; 14 bases match TRBD2. J lost 7 bases, V lost 4 bases, and 12 bases had no gene match. Germline assignment: CDR1 SGHDT and CDR2 YYEEEE. The CDR3 spans 17 residues. In nucleotides, the CDR3 is TGTGCCAGCAGCCCGATCCTGACTAGCGGGGGGGACGGGACCCAGTACTTC. It is translated as CASSPILTSGGDGTQYF.

In this sample, this clone turned up once. The chain combines TRBV2 with TRBJ1-2; the match to TRBD1 covers 7 bases. CDR3 size: 13 residues. Looked up from germline, CDR1 is SNHLY and CDR2 is FYNNEI. Trimming took 6 bases from V and 8 from J; bases not matched to a gene: 9. The CDR3 here is CASSHRGRYGYTF. CDR3 in DNA: TGTGCCAGCAGCCATAGGGGGCGTTACGGCTACACCTTC.

The chain links TRBV4-1 to TRBJ2-7; the D is unclear. The length of the CDR3 is 16 residues. V lost 0 bases to trimming and J lost 6 bases, with 18 bases between them. The germline CDR1 and CDR2 sequences are MGHRA and YSYEKL. This chain's CDR3 is CASSQDQDMVLGEQYF. The DNA for the CDR3 is TGCGCCAGCAGCCAAGATCAGGATATGGTTCTTGGCGAGCAGTACTTC.

This clone appeared a few times. The CDR3 DNA reads as TGTGCCAGCAGTTTATATGACAGGGGTTTCCAGCCCCAGCATTTT. It specifies CASSLYDRGFQPQHF. V and J are TRBV28 and TRBJ1-5; 8 bases line up with TRBD1. The CDR3 loop spans 15 amino acids. Looked up from germline, CDR1 is MDHEN and CDR2 is SYDVKM. Unmatched junction bases numbered 6, after V lost 1 base and J lost 7 bases.

The rearrangement uses TRBV9 and TRBJ1-2, with a tentative D call TRBD1 (5 bases). Germline V gives CDR1 SGDLS, CDR2 YYNGEE. CDR3 length equals 14 residues. V lost 4 bases, J lost 1 base, and 11 bases lay in between. This CDR3 is CASSTRDFNYGYTF. The CDR3 DNA reads TGTGCCAGCAGCACACGGGACTTTAACTATGGCTACACCTTC.

The chain couples TRBV14 to TRBJ2-7; TRBD2 is a possible D gene (6 bases). Germline V gives CDR1 SGHDN, CDR2 FVKESK. This CDR3 region has 16 residues. V lost 2 bases and J lost 7, with 21 bases in between. CDR3 nucleotides: TGTGCCAGCAGCCAATGGGGACTGGTGGGGGTAGGTGAGCAGTACTTC. This codes for CASSQWGLVGVGEQYF. Together with reference TRBV14 and TRBJ2-7, the CDR3 gives the full variable domain: EAGVTQFPSHSVIEKGQTVTLRCDPISGHDNLYWYRRVMGKEIKFLLHFVKESKQDESGMPNNRFLAERTGGTYSTLKVQPAELEDSGVYFCASSQWGLVGVGEQYFGPGTRLTVT.

This clone was observed a handful of times. The chain recombines TRBV14 with TRBJ1-2, with 7 bases lining up with TRBD1. CDR3 length equals 16 residues. Germline assignment: CDR1 SGHDN and CDR2 FVKESK. Trimming took 1 base from V and 5 from J; bases not matched to a gene: 10. The CDR3, as DNA: TGTGCCAGCAGCCAAGGGGGACAGACCCAGTCATATGGCTACACCTTC. Translated: CASSQGGQTQSYGYTF.

This clone was counted once. This chain connects TRBV27 to TRBJ1-5, with 8 nucleotides matching TRBD1. Germline V gives CDR1 MNHEY, CDR2 SMNVEV (reference sequence). The length of the CDR3 is 16 residues. The junction had 7 bases not matched to a gene; V was cut back by 2 bases and J by 4 bases. The CDR3 region has the DNA TGTGCCAGCAGTTTAACTAATACAGGGGGAAATCAGCCCCAGCATTTT. Its protein product is CASSLTNTGGNQPQHF.

This clone showed up just once. This rearrangement joins TRBV4-1 to TRBJ2-1; perhaps TRBD1 as D (5 bases). This CDR3 comprises 14 residues. Trimming pared 3 bases from V and 12 bases from J, leaving 18 bases between. Germline CDR1 MGHRA, CDR2 YSYEKL. CDR3 in amino acids: CASSQGLVRTPQFF. The DNA of the CDR3 is TGCGCCAGCAGCCAGGGTCTAGTCAGGACACCGCAGTTCTTC.

This clone was seen just once. The genes are TRBV7-9 and TRBJ1-2; weak D call: TRBD1 (5 bases). This CDR3 spans 12 amino acids. Germline CDR1 and CDR2: SEHNR and FQNEAQ (reference sequence). V was shortened by 3 bases and J by 8 bases, with 10 bases between the two germline ends. The CDR3 sequence: CASSFDRGGYTF. The CDR3 DNA sequence: TGTGCCAGCAGCTTTGATAGGGGCGGCTACACCTTC.

The V gene is TRBV28, the J gene TRBJ1-3, with TRBD1 matching over 7 bases. Losses at the gene ends were 5 bases for V and 1 base for J; bases not matched to a gene: 8. The CDR3 consists of 16 residues. Germline CDR1 is MDHEN and CDR2 is SYDVKM. The CDR3 spells CASSLNLQGSGNTIYF. CDR3 DNA sequence: TGTGCCAGCAGTCTCAACTTACAGGGGTCTGGAAACACCATATATTTT. Filled out from reference TRBV28 and TRBJ1-3, the complete variable domain reads DVKVTQSSRYLVKRTGEKVFLECVQDMDHENMFWYRQDPGLGLRLIYFSYDVKMKEKGDIPEGYSVSREKKERFSLILESASTNQTSMYLCASSLNLQGSGNTIYFGEGSWLTVV.